This T cell receptor beta chain was retrieved from a study of circulating and synovial CD4+ cells in juvenile arthritis. Clones were sequenced by immunoSEQ multiplex PCR, and TCRdb holds only the in-frame ones, with some missing. The sample lists fewer than 40,000 clones, roughly 93% occurring once. The CDR3 extends over 15 amino acids. CDR1 is MNHEY and CDR2 is SMNVEV in the germline V gene (reference sequence). V lost 2 bases, J lost 0 bases, and 11 bases lay in between. The sample consisted of CD4+ T cells from blood. The sequence was obtained from a human donor with juvenile idiopathic arthritis. The chain joins TRBV27 to TRBJ2-7; weak D call: TRBD1 (6 bases). For the CDR3, the DNA is TGTGCCAGCAGTTTAGGGGGCAGTAGCTCCTACGAGCAGTACTTC. Amino acids: CASSLGGSSSYEQYF.